The TCR beta chain described here comes from a study of beta chain features in type 1 diabetes. Reverse transcription of all isolated RNA meant that expressed TCRB transcripts were sequenced. Profiling relied on immunoSEQ multiplex PCR, and the TCRdb table lists in-frame clones only, not all of them. The sample lists 120,000 to 150,000 clones, roughly 53% seen once, with under 0.45% in the top ten. Germline lookup yields CDR1 ENHRY and CDR2 SYGVKD. The CDR3 is 14 residues long. J was trimmed by 3 bases and V by 6 bases; bases with no gene match: 7. The chain has TRBV10-3 and TRBJ2-7; 8 bases are a match to TRBD1. Sequencing used Tregs from blood. This TCR was recovered from a man younger than 30 in good health. Here the CDR3 reads CAISSGTGDYEQYF. The CDR3, as DNA: TGTGCCATCAGCTCGGGGACAGGAGACTACGAGCAGTACTTC.